This is a list of T cell receptor beta chains from one sample in a study of blood T cells in healthy people across ages. Via MiXCR, TCRdb re-called the 5' RACE reads, giving one row per CDR3 protein. The sample includes 850,000 to 1,300,000 distinct CDR3 sequences, 45% of them seen just once. Material for sequencing was blood. The receptor source for this set is a woman between 55 and 75 years old in good health. Both conserved end residues are part of each CDR3. A D gene is named only where the DNA matches it firmly. Size values are once, few and many counts, or a class for expanded clones, and some rows have none.

V gene	D gene	clone size	J gene	CDR3 length	CDR3 protein	CDR3 DNA
TRBV7-2	.	.	TRBJ2-1	11	CAEAVGRPPFF	TGTGCCGAAGCCGTGGGGCGACCTCCGTTCTTC
TRBV10-1	.	many	TRBJ2-7	14	CASSDSRTTVGQYF	TGCGCCAGCAGTGATTCCCGGACCACCGTAGGGCAGTACTTC
TRBV10-3	TRBD1	many	TRBJ2-7	15	CAIKGADRKYSEQYF	TGTGCCATCAAGGGCGCGGACAGGAAGTATTCGGAGCAGTACTTC
TRBV24-1	.	.	TRBJ2-5	15	CATSDYAQGWETQYF	TGTGCCACCAGTGATTACGCCCAGGGGTGGGAGACCCAGTACTTC
TRBV13	.	few	TRBJ1-1	12	CASRAGGTEAFF	TGTGCCAGCAGGGCCGGGGGCACTGAAGCTTTCTTT
TRBV5-1	TRBD2	.	TRBJ2-1	15	CASSLLAGGLNEQFF	TGCGCCAGCAGCTTGCTAGCGGGAGGGTTAAATGAGCAGTTCTTC
TRBV6-5	.	once	TRBJ2-1	13	CASSYSANREQFF	TGTGCCAGCAGTTACTCGGCTAACAGAGAGCAGTTCTTC
TRBV25-1	.	many	TRBJ2-7	12	CASSGLVYEQYF	TGTGCCAGCAGCGGGCTCGTCTACGAGCAGTACTTC
TRBV20-1	.	.	TRBJ2-7	13	CSATPTSSYEQYF	TGCAGTGCTACCCCGACTAGTAGCTACGAGCAGTACTTC
TRBV7-2	.	.	TRBJ2-5	15	CASSLGGTLQETQYF	TGTGCCAGCAGCTTAGGAGGGACACTTCAAGAGACCCAGTACTTC
TRBV12-3/TRBV12-4	TRBD2	.	TRBJ2-3	17	CASSLSSAGDSGDTQYF	TGTGCCAGCAGTTTAAGTTCGGCGGGAGATTCGGGAGATACGCAGTATTTT
TRBV28	TRBD2	once	TRBJ2-5	20	CASSFSGIRRGRALGETQYF	TGTGCCAGCAGTTTTTCTGGCATACGCCGCGGGAGGGCCCTGGGGGAGACCCAGTACTTC
TRBV7-2	TRBD2	.	TRBJ2-1	16	CASSLAPAGDYNEQFF	TGTGCCAGCAGCTTAGCCCCCGCGGGGGATTACAATGAGCAGTTCTTC
TRBV27	.	once	TRBJ1-5	13	CASSCSSNQPQHF	TGTGCCAGCAGTTGTTCTAGCAATCAGCCCCAGCATTTT
TRBV3-1	TRBD2	few	TRBJ2-4	16	CASSERGGVAKNIQYF	TGTGCCAGCAGCGAGCGGGGGGGGGTAGCCAAAAACATTCAGTACTTC
TRBV20-1	.	.	TRBJ1-2	13	CSARDGGGYGYTF	TGCAGTGCTAGAGACGGGGGGGGCTATGGCTACACCTTC
TRBV9	.	.	TRBJ2-7	16	CASSPSGRANSYEQYF	TGTGCCAGCAGCCCGTCGGGAAGGGCCAACTCCTACGAGCAGTACTTC
TRBV9	TRBD2	.	TRBJ2-1	14	CASSVAGGGNEQFF	TGTGCCAGCAGTGTTGCGGGAGGCGGTAATGAGCAGTTCTTC
TRBV7-8	.	.	TRBJ2-1	15	CASSLARTRRGEQFF	TGTGCCAGCAGCTTAGCGCGAACCCGGAGGGGGGAGCAGTTCTTC
TRBV7-9	TRBD2	few	TRBJ2-3	19	CASSPRTSGSVYGTDTQYF	TGTGCCAGCAGCCCTCGGACTAGCGGGAGTGTGTACGGAACAGATACGCAGTATTTT
TRBV27	.	.	TRBJ2-1	15	CASSLGGARNNEQFF	TGTGCCAGCAGCCTTGGGGGGGCGCGCAACAATGAGCAGTTCTTC
TRBV28	TRBD1	.	TRBJ2-3	15	CASSLSQGAGDTQYF	TGTGCCAGCAGCCTATCACAGGGGGCGGGTGATACGCAGTATTTT
TRBV24-1	.	few	TRBJ2-3	15	CATSDDGARTDTQYF	TGTGCCACCAGTGATGATGGGGCTCGTACAGATACGCAGTATTTT
TRBV29-1	.	.	TRBJ2-1	12	CSGGASYNEQFF	TGCAGCGGGGGGGCATCCTACAATGAGCAGTTCTTC
TRBV5-1	.	.	TRBJ2-2	15	CASSLIGTNTGELFF	TGCGCCAGCAGCTTGATCGGAACGAACACCGGGGAGCTGTTTTTT
TRBV20-1	TRBD1	.	TRBJ2-5	15	CSASRRTGGGETQYF	TGCAGTGCTAGTCGCCGGACAGGGGGTGGAGAGACCCAGTACTTC
TRBV2	.	.	TRBJ2-1	13	CASSGRGNNEQFF	TGTGCCAGCAGCGGCCGGGGGAACAATGAGCAGTTCTTC
TRBV4-1	.	.	TRBJ2-2	16	CASSQGSARKPGELFF	TGCGCCAGCAGCCAAGGGTCGGCTAGAAAACCCGGGGAGCTGTTTTTT
TRBV29-1	.	few	TRBJ2-5	14	CSVRSVSGLETQYF	TGCAGCGTTAGAAGTGTGAGCGGCCTAGAGACCCAGTACTTC
TRBV4-1	.	.	TRBJ1-6	13	CASSQDGDLALHF	TGCGCCAGCAGCCAAGATGGGGATTTGGCCCTCCACTTT
TRBV9	.	.	TRBJ2-1	15	CASSVPTGAGDEQFF	TGTGCCAGCAGCGTACCGACTGGGGCTGGGGATGAGCAGTTCTTC
TRBV6-5	.	.	TRBJ2-5	13	CASSSGFEETQYF	TGTGCCAGCAGTTCCGGGTTTGAGGAGACCCAGTACTTC
TRBV7-3	TRBD2	.	TRBJ2-5	18	CASSLGRRVAGGRETQYF	TGTGCCAGCAGCTTAGGGCGGAGAGTAGCGGGAGGTCGGGAGACCCAGTACTTC
TRBV2	TRBD1	.	TRBJ1-2	14	CATLRDRGGYGYTF	TGTGCCACCCTGCGGGACAGGGGCGGCTATGGCTACACCTTC
TRBV6-1	.	.	TRBJ2-5	14	CASSGVERQETQYF	TGTGCCAGCAGTGGGGTGGAGCGCCAAGAGACCCAGTACTTC
TRBV6-6	.	.	TRBJ1-1	14	CASSYAGEGTEAFF	TGTGCCAGCAGTTACGCAGGGGAAGGCACTGAAGCTTTCTTT
TRBV2	TRBD2	.	TRBJ2-5	14	CARGGIAGGETQYF	TGTGCCAGAGGTGGGATAGCGGGAGGAGAGACCCAGTACTTC
TRBV10-1	.	once	TRBJ2-7	16	CASSESRAFRVDEQYF	TGCGCCAGCAGTGAGTCGAGGGCCTTCCGCGTAGATGAGCAGTACTTC
TRBV11-2	.	.	TRBJ2-7	14	CASSLCWSSYEQYF	TGTGCCAGCAGCTTATGTTGGAGCTCCTACGAGCAGTACTTC
TRBV14	.	.	TRBJ2-1	14	CASSLGKGVYEQFF	TGTGCCAGCAGCCTTGGAAAGGGGGTTTATGAGCAGTTCTTC
TRBV10-2	.	few	TRBJ2-3	14	CASSEVGNTDTQYF	TGCGCCAGCAGTGAGGTCGGAAACACAGATACGCAGTATTTT
TRBV3-1	.	.	TRBJ1-3	15	CASSQDKVLGNTIYF	TGTGCCAGCAGCCAAGACAAGGTCCTCGGAAACACCATATATTTT
TRBV7-2	TRBD2	.	TRBJ2-3	12	CASRASGRAQYF	TGTGCCAGCCGGGCTAGCGGGAGAGCGCAGTATTTT
TRBV6-5	.	few	TRBJ1-2	14	CASSYKSSNYGYTF	TGTGCCAGCAGTTACAAGAGCTCTAACTATGGCTACACCTTC
TRBV7-2	TRBD2	few	TRBJ2-7	15	CASSLAPASGYEQYF	TGTGCCAGCAGCTTAGCGCCGGCTAGCGGCTACGAGCAGTACTTC
TRBV12-3/TRBV12-4	TRBD2	.	TRBJ2-5	16	CASSKTSGRLRATQYF	TGCGCCAGCAGTAAGACTAGCGGGAGACTTAGAGCGACCCAGTACTTC
TRBV20-1	.	.	TRBJ2-3	13	CSARQGYTDTQYF	TGCAGTGCTAGACAGGGGTACACAGATACGCAGTATTTT